The subject of this entry is one TCR beta chain. Its antigen is currently unknown. The same CDR3 is also encoded by other DNA sequences in this sample. Only CD45RO-negative cells positively selected for CCR7 counted as naive CD8 cells, so terminally differentiated effector memory CD45RA+ cells were excluded. CDR3 length: 13 residues. The V end lost 2 bases, the J end lost 0 bases, and 4 bases lay between the germline ends. Germline V gene data show CDR1 as SNHLY and CDR2 as FYNNEI. This sample is drawn from a study of shared clonotypes between healthy human individuals. Study-level background: CD4 naive cells filled three plates per donor, CD4 memory three, CD8 naive two and CD8 memory one.

General study results and limits: On the whole, naive subsets had larger estimated richness than memory subsets had. Though the depth was large, rarefaction showed that sorted-subset sequencing was incomplete.

The assay was immunoSEQ multiplex PCR, and TCRdb's table has in-frame clones only and misses some. The sample includes about 2 million clones, roughly 94% of them seen just once. The chain recombines TRBV2 with TRBJ1-1; D ambiguous. This TCR came from a man aged 18 to 35 in good health. The specimen was naive CD8+ T cells sorted from blood. The CDR3 spells CASSETLNTEAFF. The DNA for the CDR3 is TGTGCCAGCAGTGAAACCCTGAACACTGAAGCTTTCTTT.